The entry below gives a single T cell receptor (beta chain) sequence along with its context. Its specificity is unknown. Generated by immunoSEQ multiplex PCR, the TCRdb table keeps only in-frame clones and is missing some. The sample consists of around 60,000 clones, 70% to 90% of them appearing once. The source of the sample is a study of T cell responses to AZD1222 COVID-19 vaccine. Trimming shortened V by 2 bases and J by 3 bases, and 11 bases separated the two germline ends. Germline assignment: CDR1 SGHRS and CDR2 YFSETQ. The CDR3 has 14 amino acids. Findings and caveats of the study: Donor demographics were predominantly white British with a female majority; clonal diversity may be underestimated. Sampled repertoires all dated from after the peak T cell response.

This specimen was peripheral blood, taken on day 0 of AZD1222 vaccination. The gene calls are TRBV5-1 and TRBJ2-5, with D maybe TRBD2 (6 bases). This receptor was obtained from an adult in good health. The CDR3 bases are TGCGCCAGCAGCTTTTCCCCGGGGGAAGAGACCCAGTACTTC. Its protein product is CASSFSPGEETQYF. The entire variable domain, with the rest obtained from reference TRBV5-1 and TRBJ2-5, is as follows: KAGVTQTPRYLIKTRGQQVTLSCSPISGHRSVSWYQQTPGQGLQFLFEYFSETQRNKGNFPGRFSGRQFSNSRSEMNVSTLELGDSALYLCASSFSPGEETQYFGPGTRLLVL.